What follows are 23 T cell receptor beta chains derived from one specimen sequenced in a study of identical twins. TCRdb ran MiXCR on the 5' RACE reads and lists one entry per CDR3 protein. Of a few hundred thousand distinct CDR3 sequences detected, 9.5% to 15% appear once; the ten largest clones hold about 3.9%. This sample was also put to use in a study of yellow fever vaccine responses in identical twins.

The sample taken for sequencing was memory (CD45RO+) T cells sorted from blood. The origin of the receptors is a woman younger than 30 in good health.

This clonotype was counted a few times. J is TRBJ1-1 and V is TRBV28, with 12 bases that match TRBD1. CDR3 length: 15 amino acids. Germline assignment: CDR1 MDHEN and CDR2 SYDVKM. J lost 5 bases, V lost 4 bases, and 5 bases had no gene match. The CDR3 DNA reads TGTGCCAGCAGTTCCGGGACAGGGGGCAAAACTGAAGCTTTCTTT. Translating it yields CASSSGTGGKTEAFF. Filled out from reference TRBV28 and TRBJ1-1, the complete variable domain reads DVKVTQSSRYLVKRTGEKVFLECVQDMDHENMFWYRQDPGLGLRLIYFSYDVKMKEKGDIPEGYSVSREKKERFSLILESASTNQTSMYLCASSSGTGGKTEAFFGQGTRLTVV.

This clonotype turned up a few times. The genes are TRBV24-1 and TRBJ2-7; 11 positions match TRBD2. Germline CDR1 is KGHDR and CDR2 is SFDVKD. Trimming cost V 5 bases and J 5 bases; bases outside gene matches: 7. The CDR3 covers 15 residues. DNA for the CDR3: TGTGCCACCAGTGCGGGTAGCGGGAGGGCCCACGAGCAGTACTTC. Translated, it gives CATSAGSGRAHEQYF.

This clonotype has ten or more counts. The chain carries TRBV12-3 or TRBV12-4 and TRBJ2-1; a possible D gene is TRBD2 (7 bases). This CDR3 comprises 14 residues. V was trimmed by 7 bases and J by 7 bases, leaving 17 bases between them. CDR3: CASNPRGGGNEQFF. The CDR3 bases are TGTGCCAGCAACCCACGGGGAGGGGGGAATGAGCAGTTCTTC.

This chain connects TRBV2 to TRBJ2-2; TRBD1 matches at 10 bases. CDR3 length: 14 amino acids. Germline V gives CDR1 SNHLY, CDR2 FYNNEI. The V segment lost 6 bases and the J segment 6 bases; nucleotides outside the gene matches: 4. CDR3 nucleotide sequence: TGTGCCAGCAGCCGGGACAGGGGATCCGGGGAGCTGTTTTTT. This codes for CASSRDRGSGELFF.

J is TRBJ2-7 and V is TRBV28; D unresolved. This CDR3 has 13 residues. V was trimmed by 2 bases and J by 3 bases, leaving 8 bases between them. The germline gives CDR1 MDHEN, CDR2 SYDVKM. The CDR3 sequence: CASSLGSYYEQYF. CDR3 DNA: TGTGCCAGCAGTTTAGGCAGCTACTACGAGCAGTACTTC. Combining the CDR3 with reference TRBV28 and TRBJ2-7 gives the whole variable domain DVKVTQSSRYLVKRTGEKVFLECVQDMDHENMFWYRQDPGLGLRLIYFSYDVKMKEKGDIPEGYSVSREKKERFSLILESASTNQTSMYLCASSLGSYYEQYFGPGTRLTVT.

The chain's CDR3 is CATSDPLAGRNNEQFF. In nucleotides, the CDR3 is TGTGCCACCAGTGATCCGCTAGCGGGACGGAACAATGAGCAGTTCTTC. This rearrangement joins TRBV24-1 to TRBJ2-1; 9 positions agree with TRBD2. This CDR3 contains 16 residues. J was trimmed by 5 bases and V by 3 bases; bases with no gene match: 7. The germline gives CDR1 KGHDR, CDR2 SFDVKD.

This clonotype was counted between two and nine times. The genes are TRBV7-9 and TRBJ2-5; tentatively, D is TRBD2 (6 bases). CDR3 size: 12 residues. The ends were cut back, 3 bases at V and 10 bases at J, with 12 bases in the middle. CDR1 is SEHNR and CDR2 is FQNEAQ in the germline V gene (reference sequence). CDR3 residues: CASSFPTGDQYF. The CDR3 DNA follows: TGTGCCAGCAGCTTCCCCACGGGGGACCAGTACTTC.

The rearrangement uses TRBV19 and TRBJ2-1; D may be TRBD2 (6 bases). Germline CDR1 LNHDA, CDR2 SQIVND (reference sequence). The CDR3 is 17 amino acids. Trimming cost V 5 bases and J 7 bases, with 24 bases left between them. The CDR3 sequence is CASSRGHVEAGRNEQFF. CDR3 DNA sequence: TGTGCCAGTAGTCGAGGACATGTCGAAGCGGGCCGAAATGAGCAGTTCTTC.

This clonotype was recorded at least ten times. The chain is built from TRBV12-3 or TRBV12-4 and TRBJ2-7; 9 bases map to TRBD2. Unmatched junction bases numbered 14, after V lost 2 bases and J lost 6 bases. CDR3 length: 17 amino acids. The CDR3 region is CASSLSRLAGSPLEQYF. CDR3 nucleotide sequence: TGTGCCAGCAGTTTAAGTCGCCTAGCGGGATCTCCCCTCGAGCAGTACTTC.

The chain carries TRBV5-6 and TRBJ1-4, with D unresolved. Germline V gene lookup returns CDR1 SGHDT and CDR2 YYEEEE. CDR3 length: 13 amino acids. Trimming took off 4 bases at V and 7 bases at J, with 11 bases between the two ends. The CDR3 DNA follows: TGTGCCAGCAGCAATGAAAGGGTTGAAAAACTGTTTTTT. This sequence encodes CASSNERVEKLFF. The variable domain in full, with the rest retrieved from reference TRBV5-6 and TRBJ1-4, is DAGVTQSPTHLIKTRGQQVTLRCSPKSGHDTVSWYQQALGQGPQFIFQYYEEEERQRGNFPDRFSGHQFPNYSSELNVNALLLGDSALYLCASSNERVEKLFFGSGTQLSVL.

This clonotype was seen more than once but under ten times. J is TRBJ2-3 and V is TRBV5-1; 10 bases are a match to TRBD1. V lost 4 bases, J lost 4 bases, and 9 bases stayed unmatched. There are 16 residues in the CDR3. Germline CDR1 SGHRS, CDR2 YFSETQ. The CDR3 is CASSHGDRGSSDTQYF. CDR3 bases: TGCGCCAGCAGCCACGGGGACAGGGGATCGTCAGATACGCAGTATTTT. Full variable domain (remainder filled in from reference TRBV5-1 and TRBJ2-3): KAGVTQTPRYLIKTRGQQVTLSCSPISGHRSVSWYQQTPGQGLQFLFEYFSETQRNKGNFPGRFSGRQFSNSRSEMNVSTLELGDSALYLCASSHGDRGSSDTQYFGPGTRLTVL.

Notes on this clonotype: Because the CDR3 is missing its conserved closing phenylalanine or tryptophan, this is likely a read error. The chain uses TRBV6-1 and TRBJ1-1; D perhaps matches TRBD1 (6 bases). Per the germline V gene, CDR1 is MNHNS and CDR2 is SASEGT. The ends were cut back, 6 bases at V and 4 bases at J, with 18 bases in the middle. This CDR3 spans 15 amino acids. The CDR3 loop is CASRTWSGVGTEAFS. CDR3 sequence (DNA): TGTGCCAGCAGAACGTGGTCAGGGGTGGGCACTGAAGCTTTCTCT.

This clonotype was observed at least ten times. The V and J genes are TRBV12-3 or TRBV12-4 and TRBJ1-5; D gene ambiguous. V lost 8 bases and J 5 bases, leaving 7 bases between the germline ends. CDR3 length: 11 residues. The CDR3 region is CASGPYQPQHF. As DNA, the CDR3 is TGTGCCAGCGGCCCTTATCAGCCCCAGCATTTT.

This clonotype showed up just a few times. The CDR3, as DNA: TGCGCCAGCAGCAGGGGACAGGGAGCCTCTGGAAACACCATATATTTT. This sequence encodes CASSRGQGASGNTIYF. J is TRBJ1-3 and V is TRBV5-1; the match to TRBD1 covers 9 bases. The V gene end was trimmed by 4 bases and the J gene end by 0 bases; junction bases not matched to a gene: 5. CDR3 size: 16 residues. CDR1 is SGHRS, CDR2 YFSETQ, per germline.

This clonotype was detected only a few times. This sequence joins TRBV3-1 and TRBJ2-7; D ambiguous. V lost 1 base and J 3 bases, leaving 7 bases between the germline ends. The CDR3 has 13 amino acids. Germline V CDR1 and CDR2: LGHDT, YNNKEL (reference sequence). CDR3 nucleotides: TGTGCCAGCAGCCAAGGGTGGAGCTACGAGCAGTACTTC. This translates into CASSQGWSYEQYF.

The V gene is TRBV29-1, the J gene TRBJ2-5; D might be TRBD2 (5 bases). Trimming shortened V by 6 bases and J by 5 bases, and 19 bases separated the two germline ends. CDR1 is SQVTM, CDR2 ANQGSEA, per germline. The CDR3 sequence is 14 residues long. The CDR3 nucleotides read TGCAGCGTGCAGGAGCTGACTAAGGTGGAGACCCAGTACTTC. Protein sequence: CSVQELTKVETQYF.

In its sample, this clonotype was seen a few times. V gene TRBV29-1 combines with J gene TRBJ2-7; D unclear. CDR1 SQVTM and CDR2 ANQGSEA come from the germline V gene. V was cut by 5 bases and J by 3 bases, with 5 bases left in between. The CDR3 sequence is 10 residues long. CDR3 bases: TGCAGCGTTTTCCACTACGAGCAGTACTTC. The encoded protein is CSVFHYEQYF.

This clonotype was observed at least ten times. The J gene is TRBJ2-1, the V gene TRBV12-3 or TRBV12-4; 8 bases match TRBD1. The CDR3 is 15 amino acids. V was clipped by 5 bases and J by 6 bases; unmatched bases: 9. CDR3 in amino acids: CASSAGGGLFNEQFF. In DNA form, the CDR3 reads TGTGCCAGCAGTGCAGGGGGCGGTTTGTTCAATGAGCAGTTCTTC.

The V and J genes are TRBV10-3 and TRBJ2-7; 9 bases fit TRBD1. After removal of 8 bases from V and 5 bases from J, the junction contained 7 bases not matched to a gene. This CDR3 region has 13 residues. The germline gives CDR1 ENHRY, CDR2 SYGVKD. CDR3 DNA sequence: TGTGCCATCGCGGGGACAGGGTCCAACGAGCAGTACTTC. Translated, it gives CAIAGTGSNEQYF.

This clonotype came up a few times. The chain employs TRBV10-2 and TRBJ2-5; tentatively, D is TRBD1 (5 bases). This CDR3 spans 12 amino acids. V dropped 5 bases and J dropped 5 bases, with 9 bases sitting between them. CDR1 and CDR2 (germline): WSHSY, SAAADI. CDR3 DNA sequence: TGCGCCAGCAGTCAGACAGAGGAGACCCAGTACTTC. The encoded protein is CASSQTEETQYF.

This rearrangement joins TRBV11-2 to TRBJ2-5; D is undetermined. This CDR3 comprises 14 residues. The germline V gene has CDR1 SGHAT and CDR2 FQNNGV. V was cut by 2 bases and J by 1 base, with 8 bases left in between. CDR3 in DNA: TGTGCCAGCAGCTTACAGGTTGGCCAAGAGACCCAGTACTTC. Protein sequence: CASSLQVGQETQYF. Variable domain in full (rest from reference TRBV11-2 and TRBJ2-5): EAGVAQSPRYKIIEKRQSVAFWCNPISGHATLYWYQQILGQGPKLLIQFQNNGVVDDSQLPKDRFSAERLKGVDSTLKIQPAKLEDSAVYLCASSLQVGQETQYFGPGTRLLVL.

The V gene is TRBV4-3, the J gene TRBJ2-3, with D perhaps matching TRBD2 (5 bases). Trimming pared 0 bases from V and 9 bases from J, leaving 13 bases between. CDR3 size: 14 residues. CDR1 LGHNA and CDR2 YSLEER come from the germline V gene. The CDR3 coding sequence is TGCGCCAGCAGCCAAGATAATTCCCGGGAAACGCAGTATTTT. This gives the protein CASSQDNSRETQYF.

This clonotype was recorded a few times. V usage is TRBV28 and J usage is TRBJ2-5; 9 bases fit TRBD2. The CDR3 is 13 amino acids. Per the germline V gene, CDR1 is MDHEN and CDR2 is SYDVKM. Unmatched junction bases numbered 10, after V lost 6 bases and J lost 11 bases. CDR3 sequence (DNA): TGTGCCAGCAGGACGGACCGTAGCGGGAGACAGTACTTC. This gives the protein CASRTDRSGRQYF.